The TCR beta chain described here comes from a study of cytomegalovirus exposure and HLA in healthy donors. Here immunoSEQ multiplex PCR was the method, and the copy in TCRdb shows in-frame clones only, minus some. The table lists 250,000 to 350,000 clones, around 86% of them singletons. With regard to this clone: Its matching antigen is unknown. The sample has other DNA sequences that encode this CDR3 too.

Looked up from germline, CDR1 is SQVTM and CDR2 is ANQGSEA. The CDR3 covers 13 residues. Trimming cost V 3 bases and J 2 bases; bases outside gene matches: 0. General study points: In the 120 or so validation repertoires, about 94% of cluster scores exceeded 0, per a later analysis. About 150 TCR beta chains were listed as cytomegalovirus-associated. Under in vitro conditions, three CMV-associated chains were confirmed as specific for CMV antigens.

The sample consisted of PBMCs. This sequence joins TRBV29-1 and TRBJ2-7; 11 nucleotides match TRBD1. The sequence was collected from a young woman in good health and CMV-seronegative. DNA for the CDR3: TGCAGCGTTGAGGGACAGGGGGCCTACGAGCAGTACTTC. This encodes CSVEGQGAYEQYF.